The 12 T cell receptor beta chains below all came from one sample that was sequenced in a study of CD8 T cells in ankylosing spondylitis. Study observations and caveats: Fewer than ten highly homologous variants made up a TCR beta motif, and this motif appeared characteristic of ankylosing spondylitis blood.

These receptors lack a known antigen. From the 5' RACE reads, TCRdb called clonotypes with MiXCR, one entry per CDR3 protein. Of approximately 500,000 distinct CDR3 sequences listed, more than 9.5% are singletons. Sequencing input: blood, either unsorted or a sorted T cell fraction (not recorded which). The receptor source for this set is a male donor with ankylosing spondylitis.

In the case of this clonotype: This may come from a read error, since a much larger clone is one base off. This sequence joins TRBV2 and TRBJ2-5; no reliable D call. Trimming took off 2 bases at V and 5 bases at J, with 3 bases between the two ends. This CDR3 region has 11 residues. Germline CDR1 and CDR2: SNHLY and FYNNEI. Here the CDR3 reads CASSENETQYF. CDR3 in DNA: TGTGCCAGCAGTGAAAACGAGACCCAGTACTTC.

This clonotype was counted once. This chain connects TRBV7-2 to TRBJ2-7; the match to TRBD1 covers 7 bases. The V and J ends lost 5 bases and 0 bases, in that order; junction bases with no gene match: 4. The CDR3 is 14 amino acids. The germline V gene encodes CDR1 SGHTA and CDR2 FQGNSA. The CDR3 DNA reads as TGTGCCAGCAGCCGAGACAGGGACTCCTACGAGCAGTACGTC. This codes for CASSRDRDSYEQYV.

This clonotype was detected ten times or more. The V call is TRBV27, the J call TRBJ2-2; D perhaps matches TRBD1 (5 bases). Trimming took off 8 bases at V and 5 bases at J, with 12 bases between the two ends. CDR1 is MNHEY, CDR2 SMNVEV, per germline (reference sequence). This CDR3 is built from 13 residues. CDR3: CASWGLETGELFF. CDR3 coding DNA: TGTGCCAGCTGGGGCTTAGAAACCGGGGAGCTGTTTTTT.

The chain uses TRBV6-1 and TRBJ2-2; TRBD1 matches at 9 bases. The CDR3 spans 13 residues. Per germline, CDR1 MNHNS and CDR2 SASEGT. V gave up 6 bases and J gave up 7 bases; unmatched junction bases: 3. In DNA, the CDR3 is TGTGCCAGCAGGAGGACAGGGGTCGGGGAGCTGTTTTTT. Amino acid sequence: CASRRTGVGELFF.

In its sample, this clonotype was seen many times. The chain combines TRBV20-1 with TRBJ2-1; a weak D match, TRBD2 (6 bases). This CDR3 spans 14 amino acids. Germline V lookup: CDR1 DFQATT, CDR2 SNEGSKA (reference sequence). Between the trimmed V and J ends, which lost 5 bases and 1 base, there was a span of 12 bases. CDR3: CSASSARSYNEQFF. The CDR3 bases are TGCAGTGCTTCTAGCGCGAGGTCCTACAATGAGCAGTTCTTC.

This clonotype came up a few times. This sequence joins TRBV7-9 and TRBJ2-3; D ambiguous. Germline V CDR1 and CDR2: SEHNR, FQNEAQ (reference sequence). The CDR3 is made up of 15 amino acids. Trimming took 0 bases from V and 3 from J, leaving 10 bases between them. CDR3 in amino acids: CASSLAGIRTDTQYF. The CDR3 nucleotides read TGTGCCAGCAGCTTAGCGGGGATTAGGACAGATACGCAGTATTTT.

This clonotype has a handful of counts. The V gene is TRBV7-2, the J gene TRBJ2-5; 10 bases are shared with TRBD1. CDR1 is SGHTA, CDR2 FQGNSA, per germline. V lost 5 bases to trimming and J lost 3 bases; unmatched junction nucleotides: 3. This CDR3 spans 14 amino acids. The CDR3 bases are TGTGCCAGCAGCAGAGGACAGGGGGAAGAGACCCAGTACTTC. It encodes CASSRGQGEETQYF.

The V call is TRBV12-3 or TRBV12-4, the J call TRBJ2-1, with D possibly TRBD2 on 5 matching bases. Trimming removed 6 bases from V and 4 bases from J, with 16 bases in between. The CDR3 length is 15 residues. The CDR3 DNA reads TGTGCCAGCAGCACGGAAGCGGCGGCTTACAATGAGCAGTTCTTC. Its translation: CASSTEAAAYNEQFF.

The CDR3 coding sequence is TGCAGTGCTGCAATAATGGCCTACAATGAGCAGTTCTTC. It is translated as CSAAIMAYNEQFF. The genes are TRBV20-1 and TRBJ2-1, with D hard to call. This CDR3 contains 13 residues. V was shortened by 5 bases and J by 2 bases, with 10 bases between the two germline ends. Germline CDR1 reads DFQATT; CDR2 reads SNEGSKA (reference sequence).

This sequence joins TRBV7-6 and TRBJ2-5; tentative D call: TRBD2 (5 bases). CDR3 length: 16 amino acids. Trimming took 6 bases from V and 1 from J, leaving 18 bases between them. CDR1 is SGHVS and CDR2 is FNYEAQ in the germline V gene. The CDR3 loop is CASRESLAARQETQYF. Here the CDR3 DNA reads TGTGCCAGCAGAGAAAGCCTAGCAGCCCGCCAAGAGACCCAGTACTTC.

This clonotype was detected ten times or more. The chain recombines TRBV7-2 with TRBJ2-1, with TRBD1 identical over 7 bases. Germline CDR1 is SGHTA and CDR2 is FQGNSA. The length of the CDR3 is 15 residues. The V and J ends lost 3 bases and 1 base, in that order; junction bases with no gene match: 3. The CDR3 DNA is TGTGCCAGCAGCTTGTACAGGGGATCCTACAATGAGCAGTTCTTC. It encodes CASSLYRGSYNEQFF.

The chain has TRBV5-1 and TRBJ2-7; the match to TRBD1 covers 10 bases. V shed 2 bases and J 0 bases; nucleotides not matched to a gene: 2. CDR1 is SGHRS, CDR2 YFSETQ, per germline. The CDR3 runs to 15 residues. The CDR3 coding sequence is TGCGCCAGCAGCTTAGGGACAGGGGTCTCCTACGAGCAGTACGTC. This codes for CASSLGTGVSYEQYV.